These 18 T cell receptor beta chains were all obtained from the same sample, sequenced in a study of memory CD4+ T cells and cytomegalovirus serostatus. The sort gate was single viable CD3+CD4+CD8-CD45RO+ cells for memory CD4+ T cells. Assay: immunoSEQ multiplex PCR; the TCRdb copy retains only in-frame clones and omits some. The data hold about 29,000 clones, with under 85% observed a single time. Sequenced: memory CD4+ T cells from blood. Source of these receptors: an adult in good health and CMV-seronegative.

The rearrangement links TRBV5-1 to TRBJ2-1; 8 bases align to TRBD1. Germline V lookup: CDR1 SGHRS, CDR2 YFSETQ. The ends lost 0 bases at V and 6 bases at J; junction bases unmatched: 8. The CDR3 runs to 16 residues. This CDR3 is CASSLDGQGSRNEQFF. For the CDR3, the DNA is TGCGCCAGCAGCTTGGACGGACAGGGTTCCCGCAATGAGCAGTTCTTC.

The rearrangement uses TRBV2 and TRBJ2-7, with D unclear. V was cut by 6 bases and J by 3 bases, with 18 bases left in between. This CDR3 region has 15 residues. The germline gives CDR1 SNHLY, CDR2 FYNNEI. CDR3 coding DNA: TGTGCCAGCAGGAAGGGCCCGGACGGTGGCTACGAGCAGTACTTC. Its translation is CASRKGPDGGYEQYF. Supplemented by reference TRBV2 and TRBJ2-7, the full variable domain reads EPEVTQTPSHQVTQMGQEVILRCVPISNHLYFYWYRQILGQKVEFLVSFYNNEISEKSEIFDDQFSVERPDGSNFTLKIRSTKLEDSAMYFCASRKGPDGGYEQYFGPGTRLTVT.

The rearrangement uses TRBV6-5 and TRBJ1-4; a weak D match, TRBD1 (5 bases). Trimming removed 8 bases from V and 0 bases from J, with 13 bases in between. Germline V lookup: CDR1 MNHEY, CDR2 SVGAGI. The CDR3 length is 15 residues. The chain's CDR3 is CASGPRVATNEKLFF. CDR3 coding DNA: TGTGCCAGCGGCCCCAGGGTCGCAACTAATGAAAAACTGTTTTTT.

The genes are TRBV18 and TRBJ2-1; tentatively, D is TRBD1 (5 bases). Trimming took 3 bases from V and 3 from J, leaving 9 bases between them. Germline loops: CDR1 KGHSH, CDR2 LQKENI. The CDR3 runs to 14 residues. The CDR3 sequence is CASSPQGFYNEQFF. The CDR3 coding sequence is TGTGCCAGCTCACCGCAGGGTTTCTACAATGAGCAGTTCTTC. The complete variable domain, with remaining parts taken from reference TRBV18 and TRBJ2-1, reads NAGVMQNPRHLVRRRGQEARLRCSPMKGHSHVYWYRQLPEEGLKFMVYLQKENIIDESGMPKERFSAEFPKEGPSILRIQQVVRGDSAAYFCASSPQGFYNEQFFGPGTRLTVL.

The chain uses TRBV10-2 and TRBJ2-2, with TRBD2 matching 14 bases. CDR3 length: 16 residues. V lost 5 bases to trimming and J lost 5 bases; unmatched junction nucleotides: 4. CDR1 is WSHSY, CDR2 SAAADI, per germline. The CDR3 here is CASSLRTSGGTGELFF. The CDR3, as DNA: TGCGCCAGCAGTCTCAGGACTAGCGGGGGGACCGGGGAGCTGTTTTTT.

V and J are TRBV28 and TRBJ2-1; the D is unclear. The V gene lost 3 bases and the J gene lost 7 bases, with 7 bases spanning the gap. Germline CDR1 reads MDHEN; CDR2 reads SYDVKM. CDR3 length: 12 amino acids. In DNA form, the CDR3 reads TGTGCCAGCAGTTTGCCCGGGAATGAGCAGTTCTTC. Translation gives CASSLPGNEQFF.

This clone was seen just once. The chain links TRBV11-2 to TRBJ2-3; 15 bases map to TRBD2. CDR3 length: 17 amino acids. Per the germline V gene, CDR1 is SGHAT and CDR2 is FQNNGV. V shed 5 bases, J shed 2 bases, and the junction held 5 bases outside the gene matches. This CDR3 is CASSPGTSGGLTDTQYF. In nucleotides, the CDR3 is TGTGCCAGCAGCCCCGGGACTAGCGGGGGGCTCACAGATACGCAGTATTTT.

The rearrangement links TRBV6-1 to TRBJ1-6; 10 bases fit TRBD1. Germline-derived CDR1 and CDR2 are MNHNS and SASEGT. The CDR3 contains 14 residues. With V trimmed by 8 bases and J by 7 bases, 5 bases remained unmatched. The CDR3 region has the DNA TGTGCCAGCGGGGACAGGGGTAGAAATTCACCCCTCCACTTT. This codes for CASGDRGRNSPLHF.

The chain recombines TRBV7-9 with TRBJ2-5, with D perhaps TRBD1 or TRBD2 (5 bases each). V lost 1 base and J 2 bases, leaving 14 bases between the germline ends. Germline values: CDR1 SEHNR, CDR2 FQNEAQ (reference sequence). There are 16 residues in the CDR3. The CDR3 loop reads CASSLVVGTDQETQYF. Here the CDR3 DNA reads TGTGCCAGCAGCTTAGTTGTAGGGACGGATCAAGAGACCCAGTACTTC.

This chain connects TRBV29-1 to TRBJ2-2; D is unresolved. Trimming removed 4 bases from V and 2 bases from J, with 2 bases in between. Germline assignment: CDR1 SQVTM and CDR2 ANQGSEA. This CDR3 has 11 amino acids. CDR3 nucleotide sequence: TGCAGCGTTGCAAACACCGGGGAGCTGTTTTTT. It encodes CSVANTGELFF.

The gene calls are TRBV4-1 and TRBJ2-5, with D perhaps TRBD1 or TRBD2 (5 bases each). In germline, CDR1 is MGHRA, CDR2 YSYEKL. V was cut by 2 bases and J by 2 bases, with 15 bases left in between. The CDR3 has 16 amino acids. The CDR3 bases are TGCGCCAGCAGCCAACCGGGACGGCAAGATCAAGAGACCCAGTACTTC. Translated, it gives CASSQPGRQDQETQYF.

This chain uses TRBV30 with TRBJ1-5; D may be TRBD1 (6 bases). This CDR3 has 13 residues. V gave up 2 bases and J gave up 7 bases, with 12 bases separating them. Germline V gene lookup returns CDR1 GTSNPN and CDR2 SVGIG (reference sequence). The CDR3 DNA is TGTGCCTGGAGTCTACAGGGAAACCAGCCCCAGCATTTT. This sequence encodes CAWSLQGNQPQHF.

The chain uses TRBV21-1 and TRBJ2-2; no DNA check was done on the table's D call, TRBD2. TRBV21-1 is classified as a pseudogene. CDR3 length equals 19 residues. CDR3 sequence (DNA): TGTGCCAGCAGCAAAGCGCAAGAGGGAGGACAAGAACCACCCGGGGAGCTGTTTTTT. Residues: CASSKAQEGGQEPPGELFF.

V and J are TRBV5-8 and TRBJ1-3; D not certain. V was shortened by 4 bases and J by 0 bases, with 8 bases between the two germline ends. Germline V gene data show CDR1 as SGHTS and CDR2 as YDEGEE. The CDR3 is made up of 14 amino acids. CDR3 region: CASSHRNSGNTIYF. The CDR3, as DNA: TGTGCCAGCAGCCACCGGAACTCTGGAAACACCATATATTTT.

The chain combines TRBV4-1 with TRBJ2-1; 7 bases map to TRBD2. The V and J ends lost 5 bases and 7 bases, in that order; junction bases with no gene match: 11. CDR3 length equals 15 residues. Germline CDR1 MGHRA, CDR2 YSYEKL. Here the CDR3 reads CASSSRLTAGNEQFF. CDR3 sequence (DNA): TGCGCCAGCAGCTCCCGACTGACAGCGGGGAATGAGCAGTTCTTC.

This clone was seen a single time. The V gene is TRBV25-1, the J gene TRBJ1-2; D gene uncertain. Germline CDR1 MGHDK, CDR2 SYGVNS. This CDR3 comprises 11 residues. V lost 6 bases and J lost 1, with 3 bases in between. CDR3 in DNA: TGTGCCAGCAGCCTTAACTATGGCTACACCTTC. Residues: CASSLNYGYTF.

As for this clone: An end of the junction differs from the germline gene, which may be a read error. The V gene is TRBV10-3, the J gene TRBJ1-1, with a weak D call TRBD1 (5 bases). The CDR3 is 12 residues long. The germline V gene has CDR1 ENHRY and CDR2 SYGVKD. The CDR3 bases are TGTGCCATCAGTGGACAGAACAATGAAGCTTTCTTT. Translating it yields CAISGQNNEAFF.

This clone was found a few times. The chain couples TRBV30 to TRBJ1-2; no firm D call. V lost 4 bases and J lost 4, with 7 bases in between. Germline V gene data show CDR1 as GTSNPN and CDR2 as SVGIG (reference sequence). The length of the CDR3 is 11 residues. The CDR3 reads CAWTHSYGYTF. The CDR3 DNA reads TGTGCCTGGACCCATAGCTATGGCTACACCTTC.